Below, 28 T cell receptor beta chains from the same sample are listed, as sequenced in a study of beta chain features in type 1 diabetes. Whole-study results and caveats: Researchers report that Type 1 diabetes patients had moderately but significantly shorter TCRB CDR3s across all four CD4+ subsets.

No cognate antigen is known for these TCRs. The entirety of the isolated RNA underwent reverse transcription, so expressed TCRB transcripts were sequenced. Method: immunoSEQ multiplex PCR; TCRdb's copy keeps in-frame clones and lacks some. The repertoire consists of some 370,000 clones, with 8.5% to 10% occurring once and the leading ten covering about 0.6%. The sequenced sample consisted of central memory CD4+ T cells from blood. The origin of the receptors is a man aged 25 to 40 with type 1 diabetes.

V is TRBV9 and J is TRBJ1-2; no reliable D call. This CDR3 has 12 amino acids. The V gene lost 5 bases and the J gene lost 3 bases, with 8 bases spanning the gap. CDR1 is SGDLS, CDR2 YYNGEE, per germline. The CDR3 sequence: CASSPRDYGYTF. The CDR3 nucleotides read TGTGCCAGCAGTCCACGGGACTATGGCTACACCTTC.

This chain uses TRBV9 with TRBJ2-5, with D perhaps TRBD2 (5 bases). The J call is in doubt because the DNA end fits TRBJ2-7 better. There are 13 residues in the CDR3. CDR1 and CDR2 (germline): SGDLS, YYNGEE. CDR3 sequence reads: CASSVGESYEQYF. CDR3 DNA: TGTGCCAGCAGCGTCGGGGAGTCCTACGAGCAGTACTTC.

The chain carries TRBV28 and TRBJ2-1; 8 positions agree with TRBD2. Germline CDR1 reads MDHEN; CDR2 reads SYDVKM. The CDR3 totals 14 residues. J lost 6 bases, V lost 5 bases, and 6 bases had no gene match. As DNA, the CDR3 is TGTGCCAGCAGTGTCGGGGGGGATCGCAATGAGCAGTTCTTC. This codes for CASSVGGDRNEQFF.

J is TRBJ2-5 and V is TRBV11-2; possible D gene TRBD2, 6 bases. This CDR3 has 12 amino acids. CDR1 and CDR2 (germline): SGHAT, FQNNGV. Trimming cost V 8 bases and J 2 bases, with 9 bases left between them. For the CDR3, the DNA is TGTGCCAGCCGGGACTCTCAAGAGACCCAGTACTTC. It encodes CASRDSQETQYF.

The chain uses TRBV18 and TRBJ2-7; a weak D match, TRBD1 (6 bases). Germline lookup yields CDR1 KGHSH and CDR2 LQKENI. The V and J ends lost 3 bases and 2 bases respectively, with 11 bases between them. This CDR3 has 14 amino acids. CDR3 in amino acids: CASSPSGEAYEQYF. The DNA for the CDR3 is TGTGCCAGCTCACCGTCAGGGGAAGCCTACGAGCAGTACTTC.

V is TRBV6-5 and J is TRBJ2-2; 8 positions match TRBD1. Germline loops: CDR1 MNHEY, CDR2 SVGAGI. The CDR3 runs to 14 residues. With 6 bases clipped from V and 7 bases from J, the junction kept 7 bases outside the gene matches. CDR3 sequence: CASRPDRGSGELFF. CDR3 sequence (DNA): TGTGCCAGCAGACCCGACAGGGGCAGCGGGGAGCTGTTTTTT.

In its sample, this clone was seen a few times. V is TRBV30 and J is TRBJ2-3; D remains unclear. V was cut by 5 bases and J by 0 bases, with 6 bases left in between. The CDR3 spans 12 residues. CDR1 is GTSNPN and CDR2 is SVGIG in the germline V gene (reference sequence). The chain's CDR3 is CAWGFSTDTQYF. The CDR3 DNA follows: TGTGCCTGGGGATTTAGCACAGATACGCAGTATTTT.

The CDR3 sequence is CASSYSGTWYEQYF. The CDR3 nucleotides read TGTGCCAGCAGTTACTCCGGGACCTGGTACGAGCAGTACTTC. The chain recombines TRBV6-6 with TRBJ2-5; D tentatively reads TRBD1 or TRBD2 (5 bases each). Matching the DNA end better, TRBJ2-7 makes the J call doubtful. The CDR3 length is 14 residues. The germline V gene encodes CDR1 MNHNY and CDR2 SVGAGI (reference sequence).

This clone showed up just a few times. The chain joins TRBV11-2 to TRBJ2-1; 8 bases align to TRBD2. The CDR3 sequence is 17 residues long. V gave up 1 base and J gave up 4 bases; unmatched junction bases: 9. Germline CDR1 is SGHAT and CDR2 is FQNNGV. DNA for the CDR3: TGTGCCAGCAGCTTAGTCCAAAGAAGCGGGGGATACAATGAGCAGTTCTTC. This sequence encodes CASSLVQRSGGYNEQFF.

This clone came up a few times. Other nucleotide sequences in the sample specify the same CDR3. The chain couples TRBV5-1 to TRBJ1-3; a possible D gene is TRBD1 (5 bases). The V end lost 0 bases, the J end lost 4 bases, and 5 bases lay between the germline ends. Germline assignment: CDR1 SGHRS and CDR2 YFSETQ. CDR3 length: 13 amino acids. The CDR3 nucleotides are TGCGCCAGCAGCTTGGGACAGGGAAACACCATATATTTT. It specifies CASSLGQGNTIYF.

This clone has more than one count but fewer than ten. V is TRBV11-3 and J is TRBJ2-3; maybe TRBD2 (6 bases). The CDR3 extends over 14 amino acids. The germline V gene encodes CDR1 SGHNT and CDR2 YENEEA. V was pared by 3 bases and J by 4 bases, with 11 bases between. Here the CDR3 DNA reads TGTGCCAGCAGCTTCAGTCGGGGGTCAGATACGCAGTATTTT. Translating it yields CASSFSRGSDTQYF. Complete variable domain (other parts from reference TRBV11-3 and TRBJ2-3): EAGVVQSPRYKIIEKKQPVAFWCNPISGHNTLYWYLQNLGQGPELLIRYENEEAVDDSQLPKDRFSAERLKGVDSTLKIQPAELGDSAVYLCASSFSRGSDTQYFGPGTRLTVL.

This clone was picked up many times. The CDR3 loop reads CASSPRQVSTGELFF. The CDR3, as DNA: TGTGCCAGCTCACCACGACAGGTCAGCACCGGGGAGCTGTTTTTT. The chain recombines TRBV18 with TRBJ2-2, with D perhaps TRBD1 (6 bases). Trimming stripped 1 base from V and 4 bases from J, with 10 bases between. This CDR3 region has 15 residues. Germline-derived CDR1 and CDR2 are KGHSH and LQKENI. The full variable domain, rest sourced from reference TRBV18 and TRBJ2-2, is NAGVMQNPRHLVRRRGQEARLRCSPMKGHSHVYWYRQLPEEGLKFMVYLQKENIIDESGMPKERFSAEFPKEGPSILRIQQVVRGDSAAYFCASSPRQVSTGELFFGEGSRLTVL.

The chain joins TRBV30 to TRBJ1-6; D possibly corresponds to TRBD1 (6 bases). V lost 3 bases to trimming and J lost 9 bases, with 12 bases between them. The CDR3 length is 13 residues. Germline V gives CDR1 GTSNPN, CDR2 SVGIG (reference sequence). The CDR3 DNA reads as TGTGCCTGGAGCTTAGGGGGGGGTTCACCCCTCCACTTT. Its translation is CAWSLGGGSPLHF. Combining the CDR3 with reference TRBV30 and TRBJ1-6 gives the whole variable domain SQTIHQWPATLVQPVGSPLSLECTVEGTSNPNLYWYRQAAGRGLQLLFYSVGIGQISSEVPQNLSASRPQDRQFILSSKKLLLSDSGFYLCAWSLGGGSPLHFGNGTRLTVT.

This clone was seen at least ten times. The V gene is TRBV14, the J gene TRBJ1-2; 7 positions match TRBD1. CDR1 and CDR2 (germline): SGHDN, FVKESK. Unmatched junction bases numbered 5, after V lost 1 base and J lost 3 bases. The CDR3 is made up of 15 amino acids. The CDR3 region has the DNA TGTGCCAGCAGCCAAGGGGACAGTTATTACTATGGCTACACCTTC. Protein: CASSQGDSYYYGYTF.

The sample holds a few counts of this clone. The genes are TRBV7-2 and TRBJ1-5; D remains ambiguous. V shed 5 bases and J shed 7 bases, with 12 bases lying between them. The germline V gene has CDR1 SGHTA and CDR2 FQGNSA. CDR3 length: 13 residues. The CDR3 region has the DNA TGTGCCAGCAGCCCCGGGTTGGAACAGCCCCAGCATTTT. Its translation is CASSPGLEQPQHF.

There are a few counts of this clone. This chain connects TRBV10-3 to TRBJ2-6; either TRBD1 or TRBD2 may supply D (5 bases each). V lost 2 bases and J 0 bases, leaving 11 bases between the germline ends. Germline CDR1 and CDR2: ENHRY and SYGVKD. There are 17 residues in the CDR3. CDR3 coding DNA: TGTGCCATCAGTGAGCCTTCAGGGACCTCTGGGGCCAACGTCCTGACTTTC. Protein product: CAISEPSGTSGANVLTF.

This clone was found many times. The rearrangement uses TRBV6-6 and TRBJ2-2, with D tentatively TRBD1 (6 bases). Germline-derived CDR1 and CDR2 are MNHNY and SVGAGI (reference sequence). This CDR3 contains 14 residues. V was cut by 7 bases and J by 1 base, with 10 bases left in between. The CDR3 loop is CASKGQQNTGELFF. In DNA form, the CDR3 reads TGTGCCAGCAAAGGACAGCAGAACACCGGGGAGCTGTTTTTT.

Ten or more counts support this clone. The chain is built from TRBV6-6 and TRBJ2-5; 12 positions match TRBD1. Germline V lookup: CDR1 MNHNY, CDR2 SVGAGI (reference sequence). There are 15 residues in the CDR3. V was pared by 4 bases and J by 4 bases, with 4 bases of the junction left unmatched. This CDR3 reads CASSSSGQGAETQYF. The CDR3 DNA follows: TGTGCCAGCAGTTCGTCGGGACAGGGGGCAGAGACCCAGTACTTC.

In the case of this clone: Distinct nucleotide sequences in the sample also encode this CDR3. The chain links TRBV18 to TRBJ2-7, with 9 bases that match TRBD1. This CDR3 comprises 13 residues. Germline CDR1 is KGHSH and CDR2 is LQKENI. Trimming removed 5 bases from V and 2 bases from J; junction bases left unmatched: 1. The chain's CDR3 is CASSRDRAYEQYF. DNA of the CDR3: TGTGCCAGCTCAAGGGACAGGGCCTACGAGCAGTACTTC.

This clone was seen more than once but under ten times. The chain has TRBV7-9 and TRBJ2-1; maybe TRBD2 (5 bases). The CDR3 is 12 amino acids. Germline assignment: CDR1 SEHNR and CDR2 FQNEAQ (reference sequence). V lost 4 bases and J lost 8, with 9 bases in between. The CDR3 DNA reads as TGTGCCAGCAGCTCCGAGGGTGATGAGCAGTTCTTC. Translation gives CASSSEGDEQFF.

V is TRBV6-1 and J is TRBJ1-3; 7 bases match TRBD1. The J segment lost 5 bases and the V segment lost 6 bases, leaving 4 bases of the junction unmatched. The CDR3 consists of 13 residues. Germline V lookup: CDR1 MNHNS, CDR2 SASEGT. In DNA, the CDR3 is TGTGCCAGCAGGGGACAGCTGAGAAACACCATATATTTT. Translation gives CASRGQLRNTIYF.

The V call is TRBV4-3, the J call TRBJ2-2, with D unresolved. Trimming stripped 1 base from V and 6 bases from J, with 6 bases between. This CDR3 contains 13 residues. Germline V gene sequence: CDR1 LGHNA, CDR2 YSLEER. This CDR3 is CASSQAGAGELFF. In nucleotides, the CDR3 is TGCGCCAGCAGCCAAGCCGGAGCCGGGGAGCTGTTTTTT.

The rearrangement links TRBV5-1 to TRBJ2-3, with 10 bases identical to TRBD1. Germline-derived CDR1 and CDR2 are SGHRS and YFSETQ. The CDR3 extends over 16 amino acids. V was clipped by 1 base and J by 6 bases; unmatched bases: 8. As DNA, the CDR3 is TGCGCCAGCAGCTTGTCTCCGGGACAGGGGATGGATACGCAGTATTTT. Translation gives CASSLSPGQGMDTQYF.

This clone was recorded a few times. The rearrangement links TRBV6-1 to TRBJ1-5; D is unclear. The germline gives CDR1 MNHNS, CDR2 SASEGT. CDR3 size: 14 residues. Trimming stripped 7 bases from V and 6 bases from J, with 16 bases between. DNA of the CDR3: TGTGCCAGCACCTTGACCTTTCCTGGTCAGCCCCAGCATTTT. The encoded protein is CASTLTFPGQPQHF.

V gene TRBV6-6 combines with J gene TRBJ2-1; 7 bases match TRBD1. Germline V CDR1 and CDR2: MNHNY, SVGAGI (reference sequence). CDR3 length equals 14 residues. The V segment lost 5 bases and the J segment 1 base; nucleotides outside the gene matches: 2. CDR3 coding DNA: TGTGCCAGCAGTAGACAGGGATCCTACAATGAGCAGTTCTTC. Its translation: CASSRQGSYNEQFF.

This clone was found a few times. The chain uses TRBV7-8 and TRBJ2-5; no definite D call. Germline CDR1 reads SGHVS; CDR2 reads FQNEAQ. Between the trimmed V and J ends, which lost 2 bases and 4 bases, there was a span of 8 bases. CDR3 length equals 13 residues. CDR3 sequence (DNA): TGTGCCAGCAGCTTAAGCCGGGCAGAGACCCAGTACTTC. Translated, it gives CASSLSRAETQYF.

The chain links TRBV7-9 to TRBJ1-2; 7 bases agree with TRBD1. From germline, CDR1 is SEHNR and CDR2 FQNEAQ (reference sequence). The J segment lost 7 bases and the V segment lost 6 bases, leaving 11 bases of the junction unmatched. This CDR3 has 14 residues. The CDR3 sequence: CASSYGQDGTGYTF. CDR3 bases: TGTGCCAGCAGTTACGGACAGGACGGAACTGGCTACACCTTC.

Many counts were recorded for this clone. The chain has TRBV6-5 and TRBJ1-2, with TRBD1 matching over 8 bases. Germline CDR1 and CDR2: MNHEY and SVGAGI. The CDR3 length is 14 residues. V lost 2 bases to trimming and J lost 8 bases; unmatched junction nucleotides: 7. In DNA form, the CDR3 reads TGTGCCAGCAGTTACCCAGGGGGCTCGGAAGGCTACACCTTC. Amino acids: CASSYPGGSEGYTF.